The next 12 T cell receptor beta chains were all read from a single sample in a study of T cell responses to AZD1222 COVID-19 vaccine. Clones were read by immunoSEQ multiplex PCR, and TCRdb kept only the in-frame ones, dropping some. The repertoire includes over 85,000 clones, roughly 93% of them detected once, and roughly 3.1% sits in the top ten. The specimen was peripheral blood, collected 28 days after the second AZD1222 dose. These receptors originate from an adult who received the AZD1222 COVID-19 vaccine.

This clone was detected only once. The chain combines TRBV7-6 with TRBJ2-5, with D uncertain. Germline V gene data show CDR1 as SGHVS and CDR2 as FNYEAQ. V lost 2 bases and J lost 2, with 9 bases in between. The CDR3 contains 14 residues. CDR3 protein: CASSLSRRQETQYF. CDR3 nucleotide sequence: TGTGCCAGCAGCTTATCTCGCAGGCAAGAGACCCAGTACTTC.

The V gene is TRBV7-6, the J gene TRBJ1-6; no definite D call. This CDR3 is 15 amino acids long. Germline-derived CDR1 and CDR2 are SGHVS and FNYEAQ. The V end was cut by 3 bases, the J end by 5 bases, with 11 bases between. The CDR3: CASSFSASNNSPLHF. The CDR3 region has the DNA TGTGCCAGCAGCTTTTCTGCCAGTAATAATTCACCCCTCCACTTT. Complete variable domain (other parts from reference TRBV7-6 and TRBJ1-6): GAGVSQSPRYKVTKRGQDVALRCDPISGHVSLYWYRQALGQGPEFLTYFNYEAQQDKSGLPNDRFSAERPEGSISTLTIQRTEQRDSAMYRCASSFSASNNSPLHFGNGTRLTVT.

V is TRBV7-9 and J is TRBJ2-3; D gene uncertain. CDR1 is SEHNR and CDR2 is FQNEAQ in the germline V gene (reference sequence). With 4 bases removed from V and 2 bases from J, the gap between germline ends came to 7 bases. There are 13 residues in the CDR3. The CDR3, as DNA: TGTGCCAGCAGCTCGCACCTCACAGATACGCAGTATTTT. Protein product: CASSSHLTDTQYF.

The genes are TRBV6-6 and TRBJ1-2; possibly TRBD1 for D (5 bases). Looked up from germline, CDR1 is MNHNY and CDR2 is SVGAGI (reference sequence). CDR3 length: 15 residues. Trimming pared 0 bases from V and 0 bases from J, leaving 8 bases between. CDR3 loop: CASSYSGEANYGYTF. The CDR3 DNA reads as TGTGCCAGCAGTTACTCAGGGGAAGCTAACTATGGCTACACCTTC.

This clone has only one observation. V usage is TRBV29-1 and J usage is TRBJ1-5; 7 nucleotides match TRBD1. The germline CDR1 and CDR2 sequences are SQVTM and ANQGSEA. The junction had 10 bases not matched to a gene; V was cut back by 6 bases and J by 2 bases. This CDR3 region has 15 residues. CDR3 loop: CSVRQGLEGNQPQHF. The CDR3 DNA reads as TGCAGCGTCCGACAGGGTTTGGAAGGCAATCAGCCCCAGCATTTT.

The chain recombines TRBV6-5 with TRBJ1-5; the D is unclear. This CDR3 has 13 residues. V was trimmed by 7 bases and J by 3 bases, leaving 10 bases between them. Looked up from germline, CDR1 is MNHEY and CDR2 is SVGAGI. The CDR3 protein is CASNWQVNQPQHF. CDR3 in DNA: TGTGCCAGCAACTGGCAGGTCAATCAGCCCCAGCATTTT.

The chain combines TRBV2 with TRBJ1-1; D call uncertain. CDR3 length: 13 amino acids. Germline V gene lookup returns CDR1 SNHLY and CDR2 FYNNEI. Trimming cost V 6 bases and J 2 bases, with 10 bases left between them. The CDR3 loop is CASSLGRNTEAFF. As DNA, the CDR3 is TGTGCCAGCAGCCTCGGACGCAACACTGAAGCTTTCTTT.

This rearrangement joins TRBV9 to TRBJ2-1, with a tentative D call TRBD2 (5 bases). V lost 3 bases to trimming and J lost 4 bases, with 14 bases between them. This CDR3 is 15 amino acids long. Germline V gene data show CDR1 as SGDLS and CDR2 as YYNGEE. The CDR3 here is CASSAPAVPYNEQFF. Written as DNA, the CDR3 is TGTGCCAGCAGCGCCCCAGCGGTCCCGTACAATGAGCAGTTCTTC. Full variable domain (outside the CDR3, taken from reference TRBV9 and TRBJ2-1): DSGVTQTPKHLITATGQRVTLRCSPRSGDLSVYWYQQSLDQGLQFLIQYYNGEERAKGNILERFSAQQFPDLHSELNLSSLELGDSALYFCASSAPAVPYNEQFFGPGTRLTVL.

This chain joins TRBV7-9 and TRBJ2-1; D gene uncertain. Trimming took 7 bases from V and 12 from J, leaving 19 bases between them. CDR1 and CDR2 (germline): SEHNR, FQNEAQ (reference sequence). This CDR3 is built from 13 residues. The CDR3 sequence: CASTFPGNYLQFF. For the CDR3, the DNA is TGTGCCAGCACCTTTCCCGGAAATTACTTGCAGTTCTTC.

The rearrangement uses TRBV19 and TRBJ2-7, with 10 bases identical to TRBD2. V lost 5 bases and J lost 9; bases outside the gene matches: 10. Per germline, CDR1 LNHDA and CDR2 SQIVND (reference sequence). The CDR3 is made up of 14 amino acids. The CDR3 sequence is CASSSGLARGGQYF. CDR3 bases: TGTGCCAGTAGTTCGGGACTAGCGAGAGGTGGGCAGTACTTC.

The gene calls are TRBV11-2 and TRBJ1-2, with TRBD1 matching over 10 bases. Germline lookup yields CDR1 SGHAT and CDR2 FQNNGV. CDR3 length: 16 residues. V was clipped by 5 bases and J by 3 bases; unmatched bases: 9. This chain's CDR3 is CASSTQDRGLDYGYTF. CDR3 DNA sequence: TGTGCCAGCAGCACCCAAGACAGGGGGCTTGACTATGGCTACACCTTC.

This sequence joins TRBV7-2 and TRBJ1-2; no reliable D call. Germline assignment: CDR1 SGHTA and CDR2 FQGNSA. This CDR3 region has 15 residues. The V end was cut by 1 base, the J end by 0 bases, with 9 bases between. The CDR3 reads CASSLVHSANYGYTF. DNA for the CDR3: TGTGCCAGCAGCTTAGTGCACTCTGCTAACTATGGCTACACCTTC.